The rows below give T cell receptor beta chains drawn from one sample of a study of shared clonotypes between healthy human individuals. Libraries were prepared by immunoSEQ multiplex PCR; TCRdb keeps only in-frame clonotypes and omits some of them. The repertoire holds some 2 million clones, with approximately 95% as singletons. The specimen sequenced was naive CD4+ T cells sorted from blood. These receptors all stem from a man between 18 and 35 years old in good health. CDR3s include the opening cysteine and the closing phenylalanine or tryptophan. Fields, in order: J gene, D gene, clone size, V gene, CDR3 DNA, CDR3 protein. D genes are given only for firm matches. Some rows mark clone size as missing; the rest say once, few, many or name a class of expanded clone.

J: TRBJ2-1; D: NA; size: NA; V: TRBV9; DNA: TGTGCCAGCAGCGTAGCCCCAACTTACAATGAGCAGTTCTTC; CDR3: CASSVAPTYNEQFF
J: TRBJ2-2; D: NA; size: NA; V: TRBV4-1; DNA: TGCGCCAGCAGCCCCGCCGGACTGTCCACCGGGGAGCTGTTTTTT; CDR3: CASSPAGLSTGELFF
J: TRBJ1-4; D: NA; size: NA; V: TRBV10-3; DNA: TGTGCCATCAGTGAGCGTGAAATTACGTTTGCAACTAATGAAAAACTGTTTTTT; CDR3: CAISEREITFATNEKLFF
J: TRBJ2-4; D: NA; size: NA; V: TRBV11-1; DNA: TGTGCCAGCAGCTATGGATCGACTGGGAGTTCCAAAAACATTCAGTACTTC; CDR3: CASSYGSTGSSKNIQYF
J: TRBJ2-7; D: NA; size: once; V: TRBV5-4; DNA: TGTGCCAGCAGCCGAGGCGGGCAATACGAGCAGTACTTC; CDR3: CASSRGGQYEQYF
J: TRBJ2-1; D: TRBD1; size: NA; V: TRBV5-4; DNA: TGTGCCAGCAGCTTCTTCGACCGGACAGGGGGCGCGCAGTTCTTC; CDR3: CASSFFDRTGGAQFF
J: TRBJ1-5; D: NA; size: many; V: TRBV28; DNA: TGTGCCAGCAGTTTCGGGGGAATTGAGGCGGGCAATCAGCCCCAGCATTTT; CDR3: CASSFGGIEAGNQPQHF
J: TRBJ1-1; D: NA; size: NA; V: TRBV5-1; DNA: TGCGCCAGCAGCTTGAGGACAACGAACACTGAAGCTTTCTTT; CDR3: CASSLRTTNTEAFF
J: TRBJ2-2; D: NA; size: NA; V: TRBV7-9; DNA: TGTGCCAGCAGCTTAGGGGTCGGGGAGCTGTTTTTT; CDR3: CASSLGVGELFF
J: TRBJ2-5; D: TRBD1; size: NA; V: TRBV6-5; DNA: TGTGCCAGCAGTTTCTCAGGGGGAGAACAAGAGACCCAGTACTTC; CDR3: CASSFSGGEQETQYF
J: TRBJ2-1; D: NA; size: NA; V: TRBV5-4; DNA: TGTGCCAGCAGCGTCGACTGGAGCTCCTACAATGAGCAGTTCTTC; CDR3: CASSVDWSSYNEQFF
J: TRBJ2-1; D: TRBD2; size: NA; V: TRBV4-1; DNA: TGCGCCAGCAGCCAAACTAGCGGGGACTACAATGAGCAGTTCTTC; CDR3: CASSQTSGDYNEQFF
J: TRBJ1-1; D: NA; size: NA; V: TRBV5-1; DNA: TGCGCCAGCAGCTTGGGGGCTGGTACTGAAGCTTTCTTT; CDR3: CASSLGAGTEAFF
J: TRBJ2-7; D: TRBD1; size: once; V: TRBV7-9; DNA: TGTGCCAGCAGATATGGACAGGGGATTGTATACGAGCAGTACTTC; CDR3: CASRYGQGIVYEQYF
J: TRBJ1-2; D: NA; size: NA; V: TRBV6-5; DNA: TGTGCCAGCAGTTACTCCGCGACAGATTCTTATGGCTACACCTTC; CDR3: CASSYSATDSYGYTF
J: TRBJ2-5; D: NA; size: NA; V: TRBV4-3; DNA: TGCGCCAGCAGCCGGGTTCCCGGGGAGACCCAGTACTTC; CDR3: CASSRVPGETQYF
J: TRBJ2-3; D: TRBD1; size: NA; V: TRBV25-1; DNA: TGTGCCAGCAGTGGTCCAGGGGGAATCGGCACAGATACGCAGTATTTT; CDR3: CASSGPGGIGTDTQYF
J: TRBJ1-4; D: TRBD1; size: NA; V: TRBV5-1; DNA: TGCGCCAGCAGCTTAGAGGGGGCAAACGAAAAACTGTTTTTT; CDR3: CASSLEGANEKLFF
J: TRBJ2-2; D: TRBD2; size: NA; V: TRBV2; DNA: TGTGCCAGCAGTGAAGCACTAGCGCTGGGAGCAACCGGGGAGCTGTTTTTT; CDR3: CASSEALALGATGELFF
J: TRBJ2-3; D: NA; size: NA; V: TRBV5-1; DNA: TGCGCCAGCAGCTTTGTGATGACTGGGCGAGATACGCAGTATTTT; CDR3: CASSFVMTGRDTQYF
J: TRBJ2-7; D: NA; size: NA; V: TRBV10-3; DNA: TGTGCCATCAGTGACAGTCCCCACGAGCAGTACTTC; CDR3: CAISDSPHEQYF
J: TRBJ2-3; D: TRBD2; size: NA; V: TRBV4-3; DNA: TGCGCCAGCAGCCAAGAAGGCCTAGCGGCCTCCACAGATACGCAGTATTTT; CDR3: CASSQEGLAASTDTQYF
J: TRBJ1-4; D: NA; size: NA; V: TRBV5-4; DNA: TGTGCCAGCAGCGTCCCAGGGTCGGATGAAAAACTGTTTTTT; CDR3: CASSVPGSDEKLFF
J: TRBJ2-7; D: NA; size: NA; V: TRBV7-2; DNA: TGTGCCAGCAGCTTTACTAGGGTGGTCTACGAGCAGTACTTC; CDR3: CASSFTRVVYEQYF
J: TRBJ2-5; D: TRBD1; size: NA; V: TRBV5-1; DNA: TGCGCCAGCAGCGTTGGGACAGGGCTTAAGACCCAGTACTTC; CDR3: CASSVGTGLKTQYF
J: TRBJ2-7; D: TRBD1; size: NA; V: TRBV18; DNA: TGTGCCAGCTCACCTCCGGGACAGGGGGCCCACGAGCAGTACTTC; CDR3: CASSPPGQGAHEQYF
J: TRBJ1-1; D: NA; size: NA; V: TRBV10-3; DNA: TGTGCCATCAGTGAGGGTGGACGGGGAACGACTGAAGCTTTCTTT; CDR3: CAISEGGRGTTEAFF
J: TRBJ2-7; D: NA; size: NA; V: TRBV6-1; DNA: TGTGCCAGCAGTGAGCGCAGGGAGGTGAGGGAGCAGTACTTC; CDR3: CASSERREVREQYF
J: TRBJ1-1; D: NA; size: NA; V: TRBV18; DNA: TGTGCCAGCTCACCGGCGCCGCGGAGGAACACTGAAGCTTTCTTT; CDR3: CASSPAPRRNTEAFF
J: TRBJ1-5; D: NA; size: NA; V: TRBV6-1; DNA: TGTGCCAGCAGTGGGCAGGTCAATAATCAGCCCCAGCATTTT; CDR3: CASSGQVNNQPQHF
J: TRBJ1-1; D: NA; size: NA; V: TRBV7-8; DNA: TGTGCCAGCAGCCTAGGGCCACAAAATCTGAACACTGAAGCTTTCTTT; CDR3: CASSLGPQNLNTEAFF
J: TRBJ1-1; D: NA; size: NA; V: TRBV6-6; DNA: TGTGCCAGCAGTTACTCCGAGGAAGAAGCTTTCTTT; CDR3: CASSYSEEEAFF
J: TRBJ1-5; D: NA; size: NA; V: TRBV5-5; DNA: TGTGCCAGCAGCCTCCTGGACAGCGCCAATCAGCCCCAGCATTTT; CDR3: CASSLLDSANQPQHF
J: TRBJ2-2; D: NA; size: NA; V: TRBV2; DNA: TGTGCCAGCAGTGAAGCGGGGGGAGGCACCGGGGAGCTGTTTTTT; CDR3: CASSEAGGGTGELFF
J: TRBJ2-7; D: NA; size: NA; V: TRBV7-9; DNA: TGTGCCAGCAGCTTAAATGCGGCTCACGAGCAGTACTTC; CDR3: CASSLNAAHEQYF
J: TRBJ1-2; D: TRBD1; size: NA; V: TRBV6-5; DNA: TGTGCCAGCAGTTACAGGGACAGGTACTATGGCTACACCTTC; CDR3: CASSYRDRYYGYTF
J: TRBJ1-1; D: NA; size: NA; V: TRBV6-5; DNA: TGTGCCAGCAGCTTTGGACGGATGAACACTGAAGCTTTCTTT; CDR3: CASSFGRMNTEAFF